This T cell receptor (beta chain) was sequenced in a study of blood T cell repertoires in COVID-19. About the research overall: COVID-19 samples from acute and convalescent phases originated in the United States, Italy and Spain. T cells, B-cell-depleted T cells, or PBMCs provided the cDNA or gDNA that served as material.

The CDR3 runs 13 residues. The V gene lost 5 bases and the J gene lost 3 bases, with 10 bases spanning the gap. The germline gives CDR1 KGHSH, CDR2 LQKENI. In the original processing: Nucleated cell counts were estimated from reference gene primer amplification. Some clones are missing from TCRdb's copy, which holds only in-frame ones; the method was immunoSEQ multiplex PCR. The DNA was the basis for D and trimming; V, J and clone size are from that table. The top ten clones hold roughly 2.1% of a sample with 150,000 to 200,000 clones, roughly 93% of them seen once. The source of this sequence is a man aged 18 to 29 with acute or convalescent COVID-19. Sequenced sample: peripheral blood. The chain links TRBV18 to TRBJ2-5; a weak D match, TRBD2 (5 bases). The CDR3 DNA is TGTGCCAGCTCATATTCGGAGGAAGAGACCCAGTACTTC. This codes for CASSYSEEETQYF.